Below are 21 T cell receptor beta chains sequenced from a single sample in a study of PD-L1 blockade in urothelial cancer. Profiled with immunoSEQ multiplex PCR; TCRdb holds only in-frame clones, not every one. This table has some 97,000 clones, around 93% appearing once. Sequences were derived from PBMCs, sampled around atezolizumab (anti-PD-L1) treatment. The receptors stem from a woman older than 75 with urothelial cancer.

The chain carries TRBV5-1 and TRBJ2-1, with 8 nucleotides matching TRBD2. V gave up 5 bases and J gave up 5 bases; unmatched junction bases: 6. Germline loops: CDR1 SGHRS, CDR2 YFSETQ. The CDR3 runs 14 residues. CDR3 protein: CASRSSGSHNEQFF. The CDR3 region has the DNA TGCGCCAGCAGGTCCAGCGGGAGTCACAATGAGCAGTTCTTC.

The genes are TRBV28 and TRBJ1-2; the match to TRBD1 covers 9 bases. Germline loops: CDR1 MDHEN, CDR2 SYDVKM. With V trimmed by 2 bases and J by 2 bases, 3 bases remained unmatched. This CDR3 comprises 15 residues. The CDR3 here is CASSLKGQGNYGYTF. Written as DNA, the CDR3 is TGTGCCAGCAGTTTAAAGGGACAGGGCAACTATGGCTACACCTTC.

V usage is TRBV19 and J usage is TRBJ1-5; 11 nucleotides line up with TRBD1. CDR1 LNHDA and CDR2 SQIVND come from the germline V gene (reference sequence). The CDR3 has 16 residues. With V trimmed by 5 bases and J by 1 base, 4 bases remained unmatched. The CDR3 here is CASSSGQGASNQPQHF. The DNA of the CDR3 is TGTGCCAGTAGTTCCGGACAGGGGGCCAGCAATCAGCCCCAGCATTTT.

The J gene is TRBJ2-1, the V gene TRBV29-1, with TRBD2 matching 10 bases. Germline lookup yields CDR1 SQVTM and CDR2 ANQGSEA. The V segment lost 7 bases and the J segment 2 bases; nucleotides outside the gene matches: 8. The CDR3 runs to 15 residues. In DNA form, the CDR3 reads TGCAGCGCCCTCCCTCTAGCGGGGGCCTACAATGAGCAGTTCTTC. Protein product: CSALPLAGAYNEQFF.

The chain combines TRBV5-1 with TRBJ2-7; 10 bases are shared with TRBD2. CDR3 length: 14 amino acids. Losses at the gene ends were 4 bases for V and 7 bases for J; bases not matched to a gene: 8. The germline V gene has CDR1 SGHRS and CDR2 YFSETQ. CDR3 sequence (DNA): TGCGCCAGCAGCGGGATAGCGGGAGGAGGGGAGCAGTACTTC. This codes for CASSGIAGGGEQYF. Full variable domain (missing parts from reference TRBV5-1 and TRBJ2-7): KAGVTQTPRYLIKTRGQQVTLSCSPISGHRSVSWYQQTPGQGLQFLFEYFSETQRNKGNFPGRFSGRQFSNSRSEMNVSTLELGDSALYLCASSGIAGGGEQYFGPGTRLTVT.

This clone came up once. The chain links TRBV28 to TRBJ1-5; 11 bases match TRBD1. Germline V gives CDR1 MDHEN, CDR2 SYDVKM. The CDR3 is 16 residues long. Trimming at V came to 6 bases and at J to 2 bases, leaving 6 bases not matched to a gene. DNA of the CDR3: TGTGCCAGCAGACGGACAGGGGGCGCCGGCAATCAGCCCCAGCATTTT. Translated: CASRRTGGAGNQPQHF. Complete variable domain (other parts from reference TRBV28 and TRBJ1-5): DVKVTQSSRYLVKRTGEKVFLECVQDMDHENMFWYRQDPGLGLRLIYFSYDVKMKEKGDIPEGYSVSREKKERFSLILESASTNQTSMYLCASRRTGGAGNQPQHFGDGTRLSIL.

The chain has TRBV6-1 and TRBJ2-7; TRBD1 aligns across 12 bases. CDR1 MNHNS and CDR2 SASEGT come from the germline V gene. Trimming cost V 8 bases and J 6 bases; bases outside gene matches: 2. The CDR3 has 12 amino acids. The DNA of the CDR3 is TGTGCCAGCGGGACAGGGGGCGGCGAGCAGTACTTC. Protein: CASGTGGGEQYF.

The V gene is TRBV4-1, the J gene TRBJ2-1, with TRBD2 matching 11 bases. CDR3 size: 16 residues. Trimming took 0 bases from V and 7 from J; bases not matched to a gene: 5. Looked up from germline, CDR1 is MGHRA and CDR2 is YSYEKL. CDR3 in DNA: TGCGCCAGCAGCCAAGATAGACTAGCGGGAACGAATGAGCAGTTCTTC. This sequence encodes CASSQDRLAGTNEQFF.

The CDR3 region is CASSPILQRGVGNYGYTF. CDR3 nucleotides: TGTGCCAGCAGCCCCATTCTACAACGGGGTGTTGGGAACTATGGCTACACCTTC. The genes are TRBV11-2 and TRBJ1-2, with no clear D. CDR3 length equals 18 residues. V shed 5 bases and J shed 2 bases, with 24 bases lying between them. Germline loops: CDR1 SGHAT, CDR2 FQNNGV.

CDR3 bases: TGTGCCAGCAGCTTTCTGGGGGGGCATGAGCAGTTCTTC. Translation gives CASSFLGGHEQFF. This rearrangement joins TRBV25-1 to TRBJ2-1; perhaps TRBD2 as D (7 bases). Germline V gene data show CDR1 as MGHDK and CDR2 as SYGVNS. V lost 6 bases, J lost 8 bases, and 14 bases lay in between. This CDR3 comprises 13 residues. Based on the CDR3 plus reference TRBV25-1 and TRBJ2-1, the full variable domain is EADIYQTPRYLVIGTGKKITLECSQTMGHDKMYWYQQDPGMELHLIHYSYGVNSTEKGDLSSESTVSRIRTEHFPLTLESARPSHTSQYLCASSFLGGHEQFFGPGTRLTVL.

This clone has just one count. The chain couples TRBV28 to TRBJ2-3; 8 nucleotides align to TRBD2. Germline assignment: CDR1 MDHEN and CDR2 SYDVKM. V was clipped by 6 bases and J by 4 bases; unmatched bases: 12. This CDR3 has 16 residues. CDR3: CASSPLTSVIADTQYF. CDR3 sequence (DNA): TGTGCCAGCAGCCCCCTGACTAGCGTAATAGCAGATACGCAGTATTTT. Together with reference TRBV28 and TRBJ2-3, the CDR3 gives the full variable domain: DVKVTQSSRYLVKRTGEKVFLECVQDMDHENMFWYRQDPGLGLRLIYFSYDVKMKEKGDIPEGYSVSREKKERFSLILESASTNQTSMYLCASSPLTSVIADTQYFGPGTRLTVL.

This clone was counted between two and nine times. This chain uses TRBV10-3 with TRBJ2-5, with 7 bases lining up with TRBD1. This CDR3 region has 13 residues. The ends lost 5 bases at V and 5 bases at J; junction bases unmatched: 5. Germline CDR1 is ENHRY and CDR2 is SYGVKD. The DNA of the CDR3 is TGTGCCATCAGTTTGACAGGGACCGAGACCCAGTACTTC. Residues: CAISLTGTETQYF.

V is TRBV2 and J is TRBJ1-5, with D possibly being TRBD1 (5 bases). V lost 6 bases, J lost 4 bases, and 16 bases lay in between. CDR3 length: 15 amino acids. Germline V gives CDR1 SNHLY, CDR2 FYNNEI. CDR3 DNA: TGTGCCAGCAGAAGACAGTCTCTCGGGAATCAGCCCCAGCATTTT. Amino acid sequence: CASRRQSLGNQPQHF.

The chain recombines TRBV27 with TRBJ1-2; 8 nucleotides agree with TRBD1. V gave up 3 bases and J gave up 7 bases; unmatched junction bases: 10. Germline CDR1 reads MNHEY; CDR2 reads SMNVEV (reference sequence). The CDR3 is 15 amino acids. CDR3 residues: CASSLTTGVSVGYTF. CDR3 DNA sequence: TGTGCCAGCAGTTTGACGACAGGGGTGTCGGTTGGCTACACCTTC.

CDR3 in amino acids: CASSEYKIQQETQYF. CDR3 coding DNA: TGTGCCAGCAGTGAATATAAGATCCAGCAAGAGACCCAGTACTTC. The chain carries TRBV25-1 and TRBJ2-5; D gene ambiguous. CDR1 is MGHDK, CDR2 SYGVNS, per germline. CDR3 size: 15 residues. V dropped 0 bases and J dropped 2 bases, with 10 bases sitting between them.

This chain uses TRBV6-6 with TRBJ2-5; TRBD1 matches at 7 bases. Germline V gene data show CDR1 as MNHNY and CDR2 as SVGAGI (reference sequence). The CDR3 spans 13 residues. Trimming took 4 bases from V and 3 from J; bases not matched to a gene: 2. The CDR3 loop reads CASSSGQKETQYF. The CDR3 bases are TGTGCCAGCAGTTCGGGACAGAAAGAGACCCAGTACTTC.

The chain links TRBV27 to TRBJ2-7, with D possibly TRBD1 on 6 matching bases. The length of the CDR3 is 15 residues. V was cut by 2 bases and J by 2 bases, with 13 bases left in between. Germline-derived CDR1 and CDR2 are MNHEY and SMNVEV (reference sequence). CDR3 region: CASSLSGQITYEQYF. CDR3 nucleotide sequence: TGTGCCAGCAGTTTAAGTGGACAGATAACCTACGAGCAGTACTTC.

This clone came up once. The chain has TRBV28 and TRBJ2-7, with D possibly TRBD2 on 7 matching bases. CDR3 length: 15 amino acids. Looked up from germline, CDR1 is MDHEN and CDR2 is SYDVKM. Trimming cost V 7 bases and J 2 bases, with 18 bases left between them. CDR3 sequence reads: CASTLGGGHPYEQYF. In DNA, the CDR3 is TGTGCCAGCACCTTGGGCGGGGGACACCCCTACGAGCAGTACTTC.

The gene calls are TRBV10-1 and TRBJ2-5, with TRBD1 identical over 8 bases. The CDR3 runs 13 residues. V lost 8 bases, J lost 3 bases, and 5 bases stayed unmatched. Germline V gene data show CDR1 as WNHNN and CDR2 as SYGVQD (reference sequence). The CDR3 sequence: CASARTGKETQYF. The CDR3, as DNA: TGCGCCAGCGCCCGGACAGGGAAAGAGACCCAGTACTTC.

CDR3 loop: CASSVPGQSTGELFF. CDR3 nucleotides: TGTGCCAGCAGTGTTCCGGGACAGAGCACCGGGGAGCTGTTTTTT. The chain links TRBV28 to TRBJ2-2; 7 bases match TRBD1. V shed 5 bases, J shed 4 bases, and the junction held 7 bases outside the gene matches. In germline, CDR1 is MDHEN, CDR2 SYDVKM. CDR3 length: 15 amino acids.

The CDR3 loop is CASSPSRASGYYGYTF. CDR3 nucleotides: TGTGCCAGCAGCCCCTCGCGGGCCTCGGGGTACTATGGCTACACCTTC. V gene TRBV7-3 combines with J gene TRBJ1-2; D ambiguous. The CDR3 consists of 16 residues. CDR1 and CDR2 (germline): SGHTA, FQGTGA. The V gene lost 5 bases and the J gene lost 3 bases, with 19 bases spanning the gap.